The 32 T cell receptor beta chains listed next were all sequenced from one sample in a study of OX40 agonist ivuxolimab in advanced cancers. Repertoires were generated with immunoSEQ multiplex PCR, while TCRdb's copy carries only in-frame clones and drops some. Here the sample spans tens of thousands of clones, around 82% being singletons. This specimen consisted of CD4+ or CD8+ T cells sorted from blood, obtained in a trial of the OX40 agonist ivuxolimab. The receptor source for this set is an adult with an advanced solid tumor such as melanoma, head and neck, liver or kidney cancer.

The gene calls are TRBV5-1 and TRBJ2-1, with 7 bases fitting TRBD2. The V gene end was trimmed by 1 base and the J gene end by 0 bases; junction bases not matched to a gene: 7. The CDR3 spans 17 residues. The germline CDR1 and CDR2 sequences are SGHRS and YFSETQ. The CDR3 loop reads CASSLNPGGSSYNEQFF. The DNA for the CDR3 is TGCGCCAGCAGCTTGAACCCCGGCGGGAGCTCCTACAATGAGCAGTTCTTC.

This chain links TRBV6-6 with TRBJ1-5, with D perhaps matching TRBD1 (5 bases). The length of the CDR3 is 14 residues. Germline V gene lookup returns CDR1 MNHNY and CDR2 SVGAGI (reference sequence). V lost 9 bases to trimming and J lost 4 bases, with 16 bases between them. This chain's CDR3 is CASKTGTDNQPQHF. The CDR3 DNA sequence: TGTGCCAGTAAAACCGGGACCGATAATCAGCCCCAGCATTTT.

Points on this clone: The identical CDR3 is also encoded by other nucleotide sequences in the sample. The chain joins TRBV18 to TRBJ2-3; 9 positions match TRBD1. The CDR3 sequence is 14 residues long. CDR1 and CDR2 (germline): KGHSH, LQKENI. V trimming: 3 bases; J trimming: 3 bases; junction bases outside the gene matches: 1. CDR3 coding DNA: TGTGCCAGCTCACCCGGGACAGGGACAGATACGCAGTATTTT. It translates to CASSPGTGTDTQYF.

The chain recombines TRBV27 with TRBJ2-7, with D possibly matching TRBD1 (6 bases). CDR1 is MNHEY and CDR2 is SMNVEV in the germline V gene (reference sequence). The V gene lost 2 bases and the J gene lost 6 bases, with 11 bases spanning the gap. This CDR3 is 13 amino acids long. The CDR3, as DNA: TGTGCCAGCAGTTTACAGGGGACGGCCGAGCAGTACTTC. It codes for CASSLQGTAEQYF.

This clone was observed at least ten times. The CDR3 reads CASSSVGSTDTQYF. DNA of the CDR3: TGCGCCAGCAGCTCCGTGGGATCCACAGATACGCAGTATTTT. The chain has TRBV5-1 and TRBJ2-3; D unclear. The V gene's germline CDR1 is SGHRS and CDR2 YFSETQ. Trimming removed 3 bases at V and 2 bases at J, with 10 bases between. The CDR3 is 14 residues long.

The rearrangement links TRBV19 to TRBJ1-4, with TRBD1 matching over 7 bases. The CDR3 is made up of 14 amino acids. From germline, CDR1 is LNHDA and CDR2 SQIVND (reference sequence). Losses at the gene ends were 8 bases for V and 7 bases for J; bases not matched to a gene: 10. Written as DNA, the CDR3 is TGTGCCAGTGGCCGAAGGGGGCTTGTTGAAAAACTGTTTTTT. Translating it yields CASGRRGLVEKLFF.

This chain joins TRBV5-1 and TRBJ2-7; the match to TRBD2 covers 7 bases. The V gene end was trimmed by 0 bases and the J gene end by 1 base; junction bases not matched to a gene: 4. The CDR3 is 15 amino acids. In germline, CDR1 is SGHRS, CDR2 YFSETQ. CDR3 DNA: TGCGCCAGCAGCTTGGGGGTAGCGGGTTCCTACGAGCAGTACTTC. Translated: CASSLGVAGSYEQYF.

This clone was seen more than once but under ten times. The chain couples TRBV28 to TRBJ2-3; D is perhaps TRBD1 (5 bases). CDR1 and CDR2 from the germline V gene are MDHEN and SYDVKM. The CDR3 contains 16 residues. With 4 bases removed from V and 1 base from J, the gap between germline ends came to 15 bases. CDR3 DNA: TGTGCCAGCAGTTCGCCTCAGGGCCGGGGCACAGATACGCAGTATTTT. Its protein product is CASSSPQGRGTDTQYF.

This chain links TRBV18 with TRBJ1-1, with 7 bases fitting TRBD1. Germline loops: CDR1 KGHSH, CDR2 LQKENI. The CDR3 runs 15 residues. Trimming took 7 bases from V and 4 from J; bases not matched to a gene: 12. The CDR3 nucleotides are TGTGCCAGCTTTGCCTTTCTGACAGGGCCCACTGAAGCTTTCTTT. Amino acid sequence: CASFAFLTGPTEAFF.

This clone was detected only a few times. The CDR3 region is CASSAGTDFYGYTF. The DNA of the CDR3 is TGTGCCAGCAGTGCCGGGACAGACTTCTATGGCTACACCTTC. V gene TRBV25-1 combines with J gene TRBJ1-2, with 7 positions matching TRBD1. The V segment lost 4 bases and the J segment 4 bases; nucleotides outside the gene matches: 6. Germline V lookup: CDR1 MGHDK, CDR2 SYGVNS. The CDR3 contains 14 residues.

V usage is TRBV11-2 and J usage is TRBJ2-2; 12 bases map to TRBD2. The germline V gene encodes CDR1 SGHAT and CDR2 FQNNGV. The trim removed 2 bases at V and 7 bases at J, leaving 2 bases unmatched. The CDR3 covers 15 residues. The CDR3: CASSLLAGGHGELFF. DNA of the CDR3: TGTGCCAGCAGCTTACTAGCGGGGGGGCACGGGGAGCTGTTTTTT. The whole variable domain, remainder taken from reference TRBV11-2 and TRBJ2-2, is EAGVAQSPRYKIIEKRQSVAFWCNPISGHATLYWYQQILGQGPKLLIQFQNNGVVDDSQLPKDRFSAERLKGVDSTLKIQPAKLEDSAVYLCASSLLAGGHGELFFGEGSRLTVL.

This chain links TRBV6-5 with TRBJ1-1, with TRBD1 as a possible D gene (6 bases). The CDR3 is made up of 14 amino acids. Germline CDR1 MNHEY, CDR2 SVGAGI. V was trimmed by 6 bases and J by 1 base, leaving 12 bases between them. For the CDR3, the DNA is TGTGCCAGCAGCTTAGACAGGAGGAACACTGAAGCTTTCTTT. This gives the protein CASSLDRRNTEAFF.

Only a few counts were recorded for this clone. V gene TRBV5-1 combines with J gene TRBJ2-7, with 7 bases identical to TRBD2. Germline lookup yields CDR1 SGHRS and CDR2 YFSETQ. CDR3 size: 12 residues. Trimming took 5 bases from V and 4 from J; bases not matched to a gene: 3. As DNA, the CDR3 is TGCGCCAGCAGTCCCGGGGGGTACGAGCAGTACTTC. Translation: CASSPGGYEQYF.

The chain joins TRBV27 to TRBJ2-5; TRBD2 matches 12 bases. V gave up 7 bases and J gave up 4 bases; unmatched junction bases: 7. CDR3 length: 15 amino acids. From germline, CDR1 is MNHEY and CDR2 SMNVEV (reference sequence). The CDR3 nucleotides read TGTGCCAGCACCTCTAGCGGGAGGGCGGGAGAGACCCAGTACTTC. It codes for CASTSSGRAGETQYF.

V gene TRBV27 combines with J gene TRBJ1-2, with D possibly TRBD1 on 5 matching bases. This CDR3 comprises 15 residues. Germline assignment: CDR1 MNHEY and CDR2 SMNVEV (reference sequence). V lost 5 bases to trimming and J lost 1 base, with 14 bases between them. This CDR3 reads CASSRSRQNNYGYTF. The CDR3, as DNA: TGTGCCAGCAGTCGGTCTCGACAGAATAACTATGGCTACACCTTC.

The CDR3: CASSPGVWSNQPQHF. The CDR3 DNA reads as TGCGCCAGCAGCCCAGGGGTTTGGAGCAATCAGCCCCAGCATTTT. The chain is built from TRBV4-1 and TRBJ1-5; possible D gene TRBD1, 6 bases. The germline V gene has CDR1 MGHRA and CDR2 YSYEKL. The CDR3 is 15 residues long. The V and J ends lost 4 bases and 1 base respectively, with 11 bases between them.

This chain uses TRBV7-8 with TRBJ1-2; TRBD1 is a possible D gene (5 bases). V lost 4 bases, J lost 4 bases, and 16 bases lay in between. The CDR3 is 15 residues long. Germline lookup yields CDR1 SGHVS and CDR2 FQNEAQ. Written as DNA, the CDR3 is TGTGCCAGCAGCTGGGAAGCCGGGACGGCCTATGGCTACACCTTC. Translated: CASSWEAGTAYGYTF.

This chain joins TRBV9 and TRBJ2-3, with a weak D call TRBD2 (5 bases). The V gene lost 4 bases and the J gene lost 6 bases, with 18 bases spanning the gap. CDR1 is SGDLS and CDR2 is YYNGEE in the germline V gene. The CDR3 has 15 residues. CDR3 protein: CASSPSVGRGDTQYF. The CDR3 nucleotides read TGTGCCAGCAGCCCAAGTGTGGGTCGAGGGGATACGCAGTATTTT. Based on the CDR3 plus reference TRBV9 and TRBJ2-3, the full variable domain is DSGVTQTPKHLITATGQRVTLRCSPRSGDLSVYWYQQSLDQGLQFLIQYYNGEERAKGNILERFSAQQFPDLHSELNLSSLELGDSALYFCASSPSVGRGDTQYFGPGTRLTVL.

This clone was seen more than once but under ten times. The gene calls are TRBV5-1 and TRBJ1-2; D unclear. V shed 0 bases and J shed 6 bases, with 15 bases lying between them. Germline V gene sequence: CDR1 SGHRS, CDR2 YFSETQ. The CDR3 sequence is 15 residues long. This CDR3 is CASSLAPGVKDGYTF. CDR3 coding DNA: TGCGCCAGCAGCTTGGCCCCGGGAGTTAAGGATGGCTACACCTTC. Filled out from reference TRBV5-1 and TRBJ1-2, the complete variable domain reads KAGVTQTPRYLIKTRGQQVTLSCSPISGHRSVSWYQQTPGQGLQFLFEYFSETQRNKGNFPGRFSGRQFSNSRSEMNVSTLELGDSALYLCASSLAPGVKDGYTFGSGTRLTVV.

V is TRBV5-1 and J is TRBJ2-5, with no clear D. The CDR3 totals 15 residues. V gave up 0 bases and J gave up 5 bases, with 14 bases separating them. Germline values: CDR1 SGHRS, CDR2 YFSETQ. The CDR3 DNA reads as TGCGCCAGCAGCTTGGGGGCAGCCAATAGGGAGACCCAGTACTTC. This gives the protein CASSLGAANRETQYF.

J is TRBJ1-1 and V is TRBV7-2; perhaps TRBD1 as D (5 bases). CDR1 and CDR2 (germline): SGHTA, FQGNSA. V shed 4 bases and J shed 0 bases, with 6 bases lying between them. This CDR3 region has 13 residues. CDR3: CASSSQVNTEAFF. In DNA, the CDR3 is TGTGCCAGCAGCTCACAGGTGAACACTGAAGCTTTCTTT.

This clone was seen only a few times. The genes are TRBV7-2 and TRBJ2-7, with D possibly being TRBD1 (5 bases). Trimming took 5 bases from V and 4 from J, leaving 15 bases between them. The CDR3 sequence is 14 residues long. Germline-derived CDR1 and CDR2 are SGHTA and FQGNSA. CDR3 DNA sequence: TGTGCCAGCAGCCCTTTTACAGGTCTGTACGAGCAGTACTTC. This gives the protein CASSPFTGLYEQYF.

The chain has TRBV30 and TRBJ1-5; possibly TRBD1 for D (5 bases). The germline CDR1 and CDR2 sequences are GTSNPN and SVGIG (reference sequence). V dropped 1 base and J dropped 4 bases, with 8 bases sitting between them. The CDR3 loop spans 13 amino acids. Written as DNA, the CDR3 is TGTGCCTGGAGTGCAGGGTCTAATCAGCCCCAGCATTTT. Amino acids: CAWSAGSNQPQHF.

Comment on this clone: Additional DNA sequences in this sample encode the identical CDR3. This CDR3 reads CASSYRGPRETQYF. In DNA, the CDR3 is TGTGCCAGCAGTTATCGGGGTCCCAGGGAGACCCAGTACTTC. This chain connects TRBV6-5 to TRBJ2-5, with D tentatively TRBD2 (5 bases). The CDR3 consists of 14 residues. V lost 3 bases and J lost 5, with 13 bases in between. Germline CDR1 is MNHEY and CDR2 is SVGAGI.

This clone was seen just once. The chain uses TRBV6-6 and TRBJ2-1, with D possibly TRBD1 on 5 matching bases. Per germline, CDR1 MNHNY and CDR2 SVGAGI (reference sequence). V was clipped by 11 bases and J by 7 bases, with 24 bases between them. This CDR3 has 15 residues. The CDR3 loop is CAGGRGGGGQNEQFF. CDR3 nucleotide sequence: TGTGCCGGCGGAAGGGGTGGCGGCGGCCAAAATGAGCAGTTCTTC.

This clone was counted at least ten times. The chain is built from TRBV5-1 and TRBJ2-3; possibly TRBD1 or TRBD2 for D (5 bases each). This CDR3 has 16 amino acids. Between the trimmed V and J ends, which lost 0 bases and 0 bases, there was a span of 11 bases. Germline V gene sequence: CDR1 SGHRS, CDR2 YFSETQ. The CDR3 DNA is TGCGCCAGCAGCTTGGACGGGGCCCTTAGCACAGATACGCAGTATTTT. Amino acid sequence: CASSLDGALSTDTQYF.

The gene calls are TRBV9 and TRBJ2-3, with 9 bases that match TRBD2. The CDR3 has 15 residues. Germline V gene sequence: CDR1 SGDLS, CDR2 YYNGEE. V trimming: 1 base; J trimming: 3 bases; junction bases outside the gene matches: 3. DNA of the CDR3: TGTGCCAGCAGCGTAAGTAGCGGGGGAACAGATACGCAGTATTTT. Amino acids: CASSVSSGGTDTQYF.

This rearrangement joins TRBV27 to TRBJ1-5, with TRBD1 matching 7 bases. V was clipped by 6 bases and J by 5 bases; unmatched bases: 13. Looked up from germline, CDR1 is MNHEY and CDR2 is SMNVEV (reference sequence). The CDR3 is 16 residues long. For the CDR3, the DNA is TGTGCCAGCAGGGGGAGAGGCACAGGGGCAGATCAGCCCCAGCATTTT. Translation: CASRGRGTGADQPQHF.

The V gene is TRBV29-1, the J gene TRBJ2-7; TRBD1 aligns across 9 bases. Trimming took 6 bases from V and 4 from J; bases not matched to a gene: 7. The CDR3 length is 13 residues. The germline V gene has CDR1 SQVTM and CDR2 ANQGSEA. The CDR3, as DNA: TGCAGCGTGACAGGGGGTGTATCGTACGAGCAGTACTTC. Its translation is CSVTGGVSYEQYF.

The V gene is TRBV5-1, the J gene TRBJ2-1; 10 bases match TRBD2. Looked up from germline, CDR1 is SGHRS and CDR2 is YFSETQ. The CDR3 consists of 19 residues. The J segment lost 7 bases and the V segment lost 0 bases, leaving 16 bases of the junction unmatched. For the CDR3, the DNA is TGCGCCAGCAGCTTGGTGGCTAGCGGGAGTCAATTATTCGGGAATGAGCAGTTCTTC. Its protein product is CASSLVASGSQLFGNEQFF.

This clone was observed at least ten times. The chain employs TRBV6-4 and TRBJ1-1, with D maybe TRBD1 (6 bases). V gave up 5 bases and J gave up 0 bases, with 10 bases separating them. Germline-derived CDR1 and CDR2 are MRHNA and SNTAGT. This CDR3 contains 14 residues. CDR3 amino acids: CASSPDRMNTEAFF. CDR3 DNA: TGTGCCAGCAGTCCCGACAGGATGAACACTGAAGCTTTCTTT.

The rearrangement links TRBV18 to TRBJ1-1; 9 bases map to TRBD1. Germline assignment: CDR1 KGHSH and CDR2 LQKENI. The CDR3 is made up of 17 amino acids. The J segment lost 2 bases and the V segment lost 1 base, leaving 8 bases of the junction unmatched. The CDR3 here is CASSPLSPGQGNTEAFF. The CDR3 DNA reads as TGTGCCAGCTCACCACTCTCCCCGGGACAGGGAAACACTGAAGCTTTCTTT.